Below, 31 T cell receptor beta chains from the same sample are listed, as sequenced in a study of cytomegalovirus exposure and HLA in healthy donors. Assay: immunoSEQ multiplex PCR; the TCRdb copy retains only in-frame clones and omits some. The data contain about 150,000 clones, more than 85% of them seen just once; the ten biggest clones take up 0.6% to 0.8%. Specimen: PBMCs. These receptors all stem from a man aged 18 to 30 in good health and CMV-seronegative.

Points on this clone: Relative to the germline gene, one junction end is altered; a read error may explain this. In nucleotides, the CDR3 is TGTGCCAGCAGCACCCCCACAGGGGCCAGCGCCTTC. Its protein product is CASSTPTGASAF. The chain carries TRBV5-6 and TRBJ1-2, with 7 bases matching TRBD1. The CDR3 is made up of 12 amino acids. Looked up from germline, CDR1 is SGHDT and CDR2 is YYEEEE.

The chain joins TRBV5-1 to TRBJ1-2, with D possibly being TRBD1 (5 bases). Per the germline V gene, CDR1 is SGHRS and CDR2 is YFSETQ. The germline V and J ends were trimmed by 3 bases and 5 bases, with 8 bases remaining between them. This CDR3 region has 12 residues. CDR3 in DNA: TGCGCCAGCAGCTACGGGACTTATGGCTACACCTTC. Translating it yields CASSYGTYGYTF.

This sequence joins TRBV7-2 and TRBJ2-3, with D unclear. Germline-derived CDR1 and CDR2 are SGHTA and FQGNSA. The CDR3 runs 13 residues. The V end was cut by 5 bases, the J end by 5 bases, with 11 bases between. CDR3 DNA sequence: TGTGCCAGCAGCCCCTCGTTCGGAGATACGCAGTATTTT. Translated, it gives CASSPSFGDTQYF.

The CDR3 coding sequence is TGTGCCAGCAGCGAAGGGACTAGCAGATTCTACGAGCAGTACGTC. This codes for CASSEGTSRFYEQYV. This rearrangement joins TRBV2 to TRBJ2-7, with 9 bases fitting TRBD2. This CDR3 spans 15 amino acids. CDR1 is SNHLY and CDR2 is FYNNEI in the germline V gene.

V and J are TRBV4-1 and TRBJ2-7, with 8 positions matching TRBD1. V was clipped by 5 bases and J by 7 bases; unmatched bases: 7. Germline CDR1 reads MGHRA; CDR2 reads YSYEKL. The CDR3 loop spans 13 amino acids. This CDR3 reads CASSLDRAGEQYF. CDR3 nucleotide sequence: TGCGCCAGCAGCTTGGACAGGGCGGGAGAGCAGTACTTC.

V gene TRBV27 combines with J gene TRBJ2-2; TRBD2 matches 12 bases. The CDR3 has 14 amino acids. Trimming cost V 10 bases and J 4 bases; bases outside gene matches: 4. Germline lookup yields CDR1 MNHEY and CDR2 SMNVEV (reference sequence). CDR3 amino acids: CATLGLAGTGELFF. The CDR3 bases are TGTGCCACCTTGGGACTAGCGGGCACCGGGGAGCTGTTTTTT.

The V and J genes are TRBV9 and TRBJ1-1; TRBD1 aligns across 9 bases. With V trimmed by 0 bases and J by 4 bases, 13 bases remained unmatched. In germline, CDR1 is SGDLS, CDR2 YYNGEE. The CDR3 totals 18 residues. The CDR3 DNA reads TGTGCCAGCAGCGTAGGTTCCCACAGGGGGCCCCGGGGCACTGAAGCTTTCTTT. It yields the protein CASSVGSHRGPRGTEAFF. Complete variable domain (other parts from reference TRBV9 and TRBJ1-1): DSGVTQTPKHLITATGQRVTLRCSPRSGDLSVYWYQQSLDQGLQFLIQYYNGEERAKGNILERFSAQQFPDLHSELNLSSLELGDSALYFCASSVGSHRGPRGTEAFFGQGTRLTVV.

The chain recombines TRBV5-1 with TRBJ2-3, with 13 nucleotides matching TRBD2. The V gene end was trimmed by 4 bases and the J gene end by 8 bases; junction bases not matched to a gene: 16. Per germline, CDR1 SGHRS and CDR2 YFSETQ. The CDR3 is made up of 18 amino acids. In DNA, the CDR3 is TGCGCCAGCAGCACTAGCGGGAGGGCCTTTAAGTTGTCGGGTACGCAGTATTTT. Protein sequence: CASSTSGRAFKLSGTQYF.

In nucleotides, the CDR3 is TGTGCCATCAGTGAGTCTGGACTCTCCTACGAGCAGTACGTC. Its protein is CAISESGLSYEQYV. V is TRBV10-3 and J is TRBJ2-7; tentatively, D is TRBD2 (5 bases). There are 14 residues in the CDR3. The V gene's germline CDR1 is ENHRY and CDR2 SYGVKD. Trimming removed 0 bases at V and 0 bases at J, with 6 bases between.

The genes are TRBV28 and TRBJ1-5; the D is unclear. The V end was cut by 2 bases, the J end by 9 bases, with 8 bases between. Germline CDR1 and CDR2: MDHEN and SYDVKM. This CDR3 region has 12 residues. The chain's CDR3 is CASSLPGGPQHF. CDR3 nucleotide sequence: TGTGCCAGCAGTTTACCTGGCGGGCCCCAGCATTTT.

The chain recombines TRBV30 with TRBJ1-1, with D tentatively TRBD1 (6 bases). CDR3 size: 13 residues. V was trimmed by 3 bases and J by 4 bases, leaving 12 bases between them. Per germline, CDR1 GTSNPN and CDR2 SVGIG (reference sequence). This chain's CDR3 is CAWSIGGSTEAFF. CDR3 nucleotide sequence: TGTGCCTGGAGCATAGGGGGTAGCACTGAAGCTTTCTTT. Full variable domain (rest looked up from reference TRBV30 and TRBJ1-1): SQTIHQWPATLVQPVGSPLSLECTVEGTSNPNLYWYRQAAGRGLQLLFYSVGIGQISSEVPQNLSASRPQDRQFILSSKKLLLSDSGFYLCAWSIGGSTEAFFGQGTRLTVV.

This chain uses TRBV5-1 with TRBJ2-5; D unresolved. The V end lost 7 bases, the J end lost 2 bases, and 21 bases lay between the germline ends. This CDR3 comprises 16 residues. Germline values: CDR1 SGHRS, CDR2 YFSETQ. In DNA form, the CDR3 reads TGCGCCAGCGGAGTCATGCCAGTTCGTAGGCAAGAGACCCAGTACTTC. Its protein is CASGVMPVRRQETQYF.

V usage is TRBV11-3 and J usage is TRBJ1-2; D is undetermined. The CDR3 spans 14 residues. CDR1 SGHNT and CDR2 YENEEA come from the germline V gene. V lost 5 bases and J 8 bases, leaving 18 bases between the germline ends. The CDR3 DNA reads as TGTGCCAGCAGCCCCGGTTGGCCAACGGGGGGCTACACCTTC. Its protein product is CASSPGWPTGGYTF.

V usage is TRBV7-6 and J usage is TRBJ1-2; 7 bases match TRBD1. J was trimmed by 4 bases and V by 8 bases; bases with no gene match: 7. Looked up from germline, CDR1 is SGHVS and CDR2 is FNYEAQ. The CDR3 runs to 13 residues. The CDR3 sequence: CASGEQGGYGYTF. Here the CDR3 DNA reads TGTGCCAGCGGCGAGCAGGGGGGCTATGGCTACACCTTC.

The genes are TRBV5-1 and TRBJ2-3; weak D call: TRBD1 (6 bases). From germline, CDR1 is SGHRS and CDR2 YFSETQ. V shed 5 bases and J shed 4 bases, with 8 bases lying between them. The CDR3 has 12 residues. For the CDR3, the DNA is TGCGCCAGCAGGGCAGGGGCAGATACGCAGTATTTT. Its translation is CASRAGADTQYF.

The chain combines TRBV30 with TRBJ2-1; D remains ambiguous. Germline CDR1 GTSNPN, CDR2 SVGIG (reference sequence). Between the trimmed V and J ends, which lost 1 base and 0 bases, there was a span of 7 bases. The CDR3 has 14 amino acids. The CDR3 bases are TGTGCCTGGAGTGCCCTCAGCTCCTACAATGAGCAGTTCTTC. This codes for CAWSALSSYNEQFF. Based on the CDR3 plus reference TRBV30 and TRBJ2-1, the full variable domain is SQTIHQWPATLVQPVGSPLSLECTVEGTSNPNLYWYRQAAGRGLQLLFYSVGIGQISSEVPQNLSASRPQDRQFILSSKKLLLSDSGFYLCAWSALSSYNEQFFGPGTRLTVL.

This chain uses TRBV9 with TRBJ2-1; D gene ambiguous. The V gene's germline CDR1 is SGDLS and CDR2 YYNGEE. The CDR3 has 15 amino acids. Trimming stripped 2 bases from V and 3 bases from J, with 12 bases between. In nucleotides, the CDR3 is TGTGCCAGCAGCGTGCAAGATACAAACTACAATGAGCAGTTCTTC. Protein: CASSVQDTNYNEQFF.

V is TRBV19 and J is TRBJ2-2; 11 bases agree with TRBD2. Per germline, CDR1 LNHDA and CDR2 SQIVND (reference sequence). Germline trimming cut 7 bases from V and 9 bases from J; bases unmatched to any gene: 10. The CDR3 loop spans 15 amino acids. The CDR3 nucleotides are TGTGCCAGTACCCCGGGTAGCGGGGGGGCTTGGGAGCTGTTTTTT. Translating gives CASTPGSGGAWELFF.

The chain recombines TRBV19 with TRBJ2-1; tentative D call: TRBD1 (5 bases). The CDR3 totals 14 residues. V was clipped by 6 bases and J by 3 bases, with 12 bases between them. The V gene's germline CDR1 is LNHDA and CDR2 SQIVND (reference sequence). CDR3 sequence (DNA): TGTGCCAGTAGAGCCGGACACAACTACAATGAGCAGTTCTTC. Its translation is CASRAGHNYNEQFF.

The chain is built from TRBV9 and TRBJ2-2; TRBD2 is a possible D gene (5 bases). Germline assignment: CDR1 SGDLS and CDR2 YYNGEE. This CDR3 comprises 19 residues. With 0 bases removed from V and 2 bases from J, the gap between germline ends came to 20 bases. The CDR3 nucleotides are TGTGCCAGCAGCGTAGTAACGGGGAGCCCAATTCCTAACACCGGGGAGCTGTTTTTT. Its translation: CASSVVTGSPIPNTGELFF.

The chain combines TRBV19 with TRBJ2-1; possible D gene TRBD2, 5 bases. V was trimmed by 3 bases and J by 6 bases, leaving 15 bases between them. Germline values: CDR1 LNHDA, CDR2 SQIVND (reference sequence). This CDR3 has 15 residues. CDR3 DNA: TGTGCCAGTAGTATTCCAAGAGGGAGACGCAATGAGCAGTTCTTC. Its protein is CASSIPRGRRNEQFF.

This clone was seen a handful of times. The chain joins TRBV7-9 to TRBJ1-2; 9 nucleotides match TRBD1. The CDR3 length is 15 residues. CDR1 is SEHNR, CDR2 FQNEAQ, per germline (reference sequence). V gave up 5 bases and J gave up 4 bases; unmatched junction bases: 8. CDR3 sequence reads: CASSGTGQGIYGYTF. For the CDR3, the DNA is TGTGCCAGCAGCGGTACCGGACAGGGGATCTATGGCTACACCTTC.

The rearrangement links TRBV7-6 to TRBJ2-7, with 10 bases matching TRBD2. The V and J ends lost 1 base and 4 bases, in that order; junction bases with no gene match: 4. There are 15 residues in the CDR3. Germline V gene lookup returns CDR1 SGHVS and CDR2 FNYEAQ. The CDR3 region is CASSLERGGPYEQYF. The CDR3 DNA reads TGTGCCAGCAGCTTAGAGCGGGGGGGCCCATACGAGCAGTACTTC.

The J gene is TRBJ2-3, the V gene TRBV7-9; 11 positions agree with TRBD2. V was pared by 5 bases and J by 0 bases, with 4 bases of the junction left unmatched. CDR3 length equals 16 residues. Germline V lookup: CDR1 SEHNR, CDR2 FQNEAQ (reference sequence). DNA of the CDR3: TGTGCCAGCAGCCCGGGGACTAGCGGAAGCACAGATACGCAGTATTTT. Residues: CASSPGTSGSTDTQYF.

The V gene is TRBV7-8, the J gene TRBJ1-4; D is unresolved. CDR3 length equals 13 residues. In germline, CDR1 is SGHVS, CDR2 FQNEAQ. Between the trimmed V and J ends, which lost 2 bases and 4 bases, there was a span of 5 bases. The CDR3 loop is CASSLRDNEKLFF. CDR3 coding DNA: TGTGCCAGCAGCTTACGAGATAATGAAAAACTGTTTTTT.

V is TRBV18 and J is TRBJ1-1; no reliable D call. CDR1 and CDR2 from the germline V gene are KGHSH and LQKENI. Trimming left V 4 bases short and J 10 bases short, with 19 bases between. The CDR3 spans 14 residues. CDR3 sequence (DNA): TGTGCCAGCTCACAGGATAGAGTCGTACGAGGAGCTTTCTTT. The encoded protein is CASSQDRVVRGAFF.

CDR3 nucleotide sequence: TGTGCCAGCAGAAAGACAGGCGGTGGCTACACCTTC. This translates into CASRKTGGGYTF. The rearrangement joins TRBV6-5 to TRBJ1-2, with D possibly TRBD1 on 6 matching bases. V lost 6 bases and J 7 bases, leaving 12 bases between the germline ends. Germline loops: CDR1 MNHEY, CDR2 SVGAGI. The CDR3 consists of 12 residues.

The CDR3 DNA sequence: TGTGCCATCAGCGGGACAGGGGAAGACTACACCTTC. Protein: CAISGTGEDYTF. J is TRBJ1-2 and V is TRBV10-3, with TRBD1 matching 10 bases. The germline gives CDR1 ENHRY, CDR2 SYGVKD. The trim removed 6 bases at V and 10 bases at J, leaving 5 bases unmatched. The CDR3 length is 12 residues.

Comments on this clone: Other DNA sequences of this sample code for an identical CDR3. This chain connects TRBV19 to TRBJ1-5; tentatively, D is TRBD1 (5 bases). The CDR3 is made up of 14 amino acids. Germline CDR1 LNHDA, CDR2 SQIVND (reference sequence). Trimming removed 3 bases at V and 1 base at J, with 7 bases between. CDR3: CASSIQGSNQPQHF. The CDR3 region has the DNA TGTGCCAGTAGTATTCAGGGAAGCAATCAGCCCCAGCATTTT.

The chain uses TRBV11-2 and TRBJ2-7, with TRBD2 identical over 11 bases. The CDR3 covers 17 residues. V shed 5 bases and J 0 bases; nucleotides not matched to a gene: 9. Germline V lookup: CDR1 SGHAT, CDR2 FQNNGV. The CDR3 reads CASSALGLAARSYEQYV. In DNA form, the CDR3 reads TGTGCCAGCAGCGCCTTGGGACTAGCGGCCCGCTCCTACGAGCAGTACGTC.

The rearrangement uses TRBV14 and TRBJ1-2; 8 bases line up with TRBD1. This CDR3 contains 14 residues. V lost 4 bases, J lost 3 bases, and 4 bases stayed unmatched. Germline CDR1 SGHDN, CDR2 FVKESK. Here the CDR3 DNA reads TGTGCCAGCAGCCCGGGACAGGTAGACTATGGCTACACCTTC. This sequence encodes CASSPGQVDYGYTF.